This T cell receptor beta chain was identified in a study of blood T cell repertoires in COVID-19. For the study at large: The cDNA or gDNA used as material had been derived from T cells, B-cell-depleted T cells, or PBMCs.

The CDR3 consists of 14 residues. Germline V gene sequence: CDR1 MNHNS, CDR2 SASEGT. The V gene lost 3 bases and the J gene lost 5 bases, with 13 bases spanning the gap. In the original processing: The authors estimated nucleated cell counts from reference gene primer amplification. Some clones are missing from TCRdb's copy, which holds only in-frame ones; the method was immunoSEQ multiplex PCR. The D gene and trimming were derived from the DNA, and the V and J assignments and clone size from that table. The data hold more than 95,000 clones, with over 70% observed a single time. The genes are TRBV6-1 and TRBJ1-1; D not certain. Sequencing was carried out using peripheral blood. The origin of this receptor is a man aged 60 to 75 with acute or convalescent COVID-19. The CDR3 DNA reads TGTGCCAGCAGTGACCCCGGGAGAGGGACTGAAGCTTTCTTT. This sequence encodes CASSDPGRGTEAFF.